This T cell receptor (beta chain) emerged from a study of shared clonotypes between healthy human individuals. Study-wide findings and caveats: Generally, naive subsets (rather than memory subsets) showed larger estimated richness.

A remark on this clone: The antigen remains unidentified.

Clones were sequenced by immunoSEQ multiplex PCR, and TCRdb holds only the in-frame ones, with some missing. The data contain 550,000 to 650,000 clones, approximately 96% of them singletons. Naive CD8 isolation took CD45RO-negative cells positively selected for CCR7 and excluded terminally differentiated effector memory CD45RA+ cells. The CDR3 totals 17 residues. CDR1 and CDR2 from the germline V gene are LNHNV and YYDKDF (reference sequence). The V end was cut by 0 bases, the J end by 1 base, with 12 bases between. The sequenced sample consisted of naive CD8+ T cells sorted from blood. The chain combines TRBV15 with TRBJ2-2; maybe TRBD2 (5 bases). This receptor was identified in a woman in her thirties in good health. This CDR3 reads CATSRERGNVNTGELFF. The CDR3 nucleotides read TGTGCCACCAGCAGAGAAAGAGGGAACGTGAACACCGGGGAGCTGTTTTTT.